One and the same sample provided the 26 T cell receptor beta chains below, sequenced in a study of blood T cell repertoires in COVID-19. Generated by immunoSEQ multiplex PCR, the TCRdb table keeps only in-frame clones and is missing some. The sample gives around 220,000 clones, roughly 86% of which show up once; 10% is in the top ten. Sequenced: peripheral blood. The receptors were sampled from a woman aged 50 to 60 with COVID-19, enrolled during active disease.

V and J are TRBV4-1 and TRBJ1-4; D is perhaps TRBD1 (6 bases). V dropped 3 bases and J dropped 3 bases, with 17 bases sitting between them. Germline V gives CDR1 MGHRA, CDR2 YSYEKL. This CDR3 comprises 17 residues. CDR3 coding DNA: TGCGCCAGCAGCCAGATCCGGGACATAGGGGCTAATGAAAAACTGTTTTTT. This sequence encodes CASSQIRDIGANEKLFF.

The chain has TRBV24-1 and TRBJ1-2; D is perhaps TRBD1 (5 bases). Germline-derived CDR1 and CDR2 are KGHDR and SFDVKD. V lost 4 bases to trimming and J lost 8 bases, with 13 bases between them. The CDR3 has 13 residues. The CDR3 DNA is TGTGCCACCAGTGACCCCAGGACAAGCGGCTACACCTTC. Protein product: CATSDPRTSGYTF.

This chain links TRBV2 with TRBJ1-3; no reliable D call. V lost 6 bases to trimming and J lost 8 bases, with 14 bases between them. In germline, CDR1 is SNHLY, CDR2 FYNNEI. CDR3 length equals 13 residues. CDR3 sequence (DNA): TGTGCCAGCAGCAATGACATGGGAGACACCATATATTTT. Translation gives CASSNDMGDTIYF. Full variable domain (missing parts from reference TRBV2 and TRBJ1-3): EPEVTQTPSHQVTQMGQEVILRCVPISNHLYFYWYRQILGQKVEFLVSFYNNEISEKSEIFDDQFSVERPDGSNFTLKIRSTKLEDSAMYFCASSNDMGDTIYFGEGSWLTVV.

The J gene is TRBJ2-3, the V gene TRBV7-3, with 14 bases fitting TRBD2. The germline V gene has CDR1 SGHTA and CDR2 FQGTGA. V lost 5 bases, J lost 2 bases, and 12 bases stayed unmatched. The CDR3 totals 19 residues. The DNA for the CDR3 is TGTGCCAGCAGCCCCCGTCCCGGGACTAGCGGGGGCCTCACAGATACGCAGTATTTT. Its protein product is CASSPRPGTSGGLTDTQYF. Using reference TRBV7-3 and TRBJ2-3 for the parts outside the CDR3, the full variable domain is GAGVSQTPSNKVTEKGKYVELRCDPISGHTALYWYRQSLGQGPEFLIYFQGTGAADDSGLPNDRFFAVRPEGSVSTLKIQRTERGDSAVYLCASSPRPGTSGGLTDTQYFGPGTRLTVL.

The chain joins TRBV19 to TRBJ2-7; 8 nucleotides agree with TRBD1. In germline, CDR1 is LNHDA, CDR2 SQIVND (reference sequence). The junction had 14 bases not matched to a gene; V was cut back by 0 bases and J by 7 bases. There are 17 residues in the CDR3. The CDR3 sequence is CASSIDIRTGSTGEQYV. The CDR3 coding sequence is TGTGCCAGTAGTATAGATATTCGGACAGGGTCTACGGGGGAGCAGTACGTC.

The gene calls are TRBV28 and TRBJ2-7, with D perhaps matching TRBD1 (5 bases). The CDR3 sequence is 15 residues long. The V and J ends lost 6 bases and 2 bases respectively, with 17 bases between them. The germline gives CDR1 MDHEN, CDR2 SYDVKM. CDR3 sequence: CASSREIDSAYEQYF. For the CDR3, the DNA is TGTGCCAGCAGCCGAGAGATTGACAGCGCCTACGAGCAGTACTTC.

The chain uses TRBV5-1 and TRBJ1-6, with 10 bases fitting TRBD1. Germline V gene lookup returns CDR1 SGHRS and CDR2 YFSETQ. Trimming cost V 0 bases and J 7 bases; bases outside gene matches: 7. The CDR3 is made up of 17 amino acids. CDR3 in DNA: TGCGCCAGCAGCTTGGGTCTAGGGGGACAGGGGAATTCACCCCTCCACTTT. Translated: CASSLGLGGQGNSPLHF.

The rearrangement joins TRBV14 to TRBJ1-2; possible D gene TRBD1, 6 bases. V was clipped by 4 bases and J by 2 bases, with 14 bases between them. Germline assignment: CDR1 SGHDN and CDR2 FVKESK. The CDR3 has 15 residues. CDR3 sequence: CASSPRRQGNYGYTF. The CDR3 coding sequence is TGTGCCAGCAGCCCCCGGAGGCAGGGGAACTATGGCTACACCTTC.

This rearrangement joins TRBV5-4 to TRBJ2-3; 7 nucleotides match TRBD2. This CDR3 is 14 amino acids long. The ends lost 2 bases at V and 11 bases at J; junction bases unmatched: 11. CDR1 SGHNT and CDR2 YYREEE come from the germline V gene (reference sequence). In DNA, the CDR3 is TGTGCCAGCAGCTTAGAAGGGCTAGCGGTCCTGCAGTATTTT. Protein sequence: CASSLEGLAVLQYF.

The table lists this clone with a count of one. The V call is TRBV5-1, the J call TRBJ2-7; 8 bases align to TRBD1. The CDR3 is 15 amino acids. V was pared by 2 bases and J by 4 bases, with 8 bases of the junction left unmatched. In germline, CDR1 is SGHRS, CDR2 YFSETQ. The CDR3 DNA reads TGCGCCAGCAGCTTCCGACAGGGGTTAGGGTACGAGCAGTACTTC. It yields the protein CASSFRQGLGYEQYF.

The chain carries TRBV28 and TRBJ2-7; possibly TRBD1 for D (7 bases). CDR1 is MDHEN and CDR2 is SYDVKM in the germline V gene. This CDR3 spans 13 amino acids. V gave up 4 bases and J gave up 7 bases, with 14 bases separating them. The CDR3 reads CASSSQTGREQYV. The DNA for the CDR3 is TGTGCCAGCAGTTCGCAGACAGGGAGGGAGCAGTACGTC.

The CDR3 nucleotides read TGTGCTAGTGGTTTGGAAACAGGGAGAAACACTGAAGCTTTCTTT. It encodes CASGLETGRNTEAFF. The gene calls are TRBV12-5 and TRBJ1-1; possibly TRBD1 for D (6 bases). The length of the CDR3 is 15 residues. V was trimmed by 1 base and J by 2 bases, leaving 11 bases between them. Germline V gene lookup returns CDR1 LGHNT and CDR2 FRNRAP.

The chain couples TRBV6-5 to TRBJ2-5; TRBD1 is a possible D gene (6 bases). This CDR3 has 15 residues. Trimming left V 6 bases short and J 8 bases short, with 22 bases between. CDR1 is MNHEY, CDR2 SVGAGI, per germline. The CDR3 loop is CASRRGRDTRETQYF. The DNA for the CDR3 is TGTGCCAGCAGGAGGGGCAGGGACACAAGAGAAACCCAGTACTTC.

The chain is built from TRBV7-8 and TRBJ1-5, with D perhaps TRBD1 (5 bases). The V gene's germline CDR1 is SGHVS and CDR2 FQNEAQ. The CDR3 contains 18 residues. Trimming took 2 bases from V and 5 from J, leaving 22 bases between them. CDR3 nucleotide sequence: TGTGCCAGCAGCTTATTAGGCAGGGCGAAAGGATTAGATCAGCCCCAGCATTTT. It yields the protein CASSLLGRAKGLDQPQHF.

The chain combines TRBV18 with TRBJ2-5; 7 nucleotides match TRBD2. CDR1 KGHSH and CDR2 LQKENI come from the germline V gene. V trimming: 3 bases; J trimming: 12 bases; junction bases outside the gene matches: 16. The CDR3 runs 15 residues. This CDR3 reads CASSPSTWEGTSEYF. The DNA of the CDR3 is TGTGCCAGCTCACCCTCGACCTGGGAGGGGACTTCTGAGTACTTC.

This chain links TRBV3-1 (or the pseudogene TRBV3-2) with TRBJ2-2; the D is unclear. The V gene lost 1 base and the J gene lost 3 bases, with 9 bases spanning the gap. The CDR3 is made up of 15 amino acids. CDR1 and CDR2 from the germline V gene are LGHDT and YNNKEL (reference sequence). The CDR3 bases are TGTGCCAGCAGCCAAGGAAAACGGGACACCGGGGAGCTGTTTTTT. This codes for CASSQGKRDTGELFF.

This chain links TRBV5-5 with TRBJ2-7, with 7 bases fitting TRBD1. V lost 4 bases, J lost 7 bases, and 17 bases stayed unmatched. There are 16 residues in the CDR3. CDR1 and CDR2 from the germline V gene are SGHKS and YYEKEE (reference sequence). The CDR3 sequence: CASSLDIRDSGQEQYF. Written as DNA, the CDR3 is TGTGCCAGCAGCCTTGACATCCGGGACAGCGGACAAGAGCAGTACTTC.

The chain couples TRBV27 to TRBJ1-4; no clear D. This CDR3 has 14 amino acids. V was trimmed by 0 bases and J by 3 bases, leaving 5 bases between them. Germline V CDR1 and CDR2: MNHEY, SMNVEV (reference sequence). CDR3 sequence: CASSLSGANEKLFF. DNA for the CDR3: TGTGCCAGCAGTTTATCCGGGGCTAATGAAAAACTGTTTTTT.

This clone has only one observation. V gene TRBV7-6 combines with J gene TRBJ2-3, with unresolved D. V was shortened by 1 base and J by 6 bases, with 11 bases between the two germline ends. CDR3 length equals 14 residues. Germline CDR1 reads SGHVS; CDR2 reads FNYEAQ. CDR3 loop: CASSLVPGQDTQYF. DNA for the CDR3: TGTGCCAGCAGCTTAGTACCAGGTCAGGATACGCAGTATTTT.

The genes are TRBV28 and TRBJ1-1; D is unclear. Germline V lookup: CDR1 MDHEN, CDR2 SYDVKM. Trimming left V 2 bases short and J 2 bases short, with 15 bases between. The CDR3 is 16 residues long. DNA for the CDR3: TGTGCCAGCAGTTTAACGCGTCTGAGTGGTAACACTGAAGCTTTCTTT. Protein: CASSLTRLSGNTEAFF. Together with reference TRBV28 and TRBJ1-1, the CDR3 gives the full variable domain: DVKVTQSSRYLVKRTGEKVFLECVQDMDHENMFWYRQDPGLGLRLIYFSYDVKMKEKGDIPEGYSVSREKKERFSLILESASTNQTSMYLCASSLTRLSGNTEAFFGQGTRLTVV.

This clone appeared a few times. This rearrangement joins TRBV3-1 (or the pseudogene TRBV3-2) to TRBJ2-3; D may be TRBD1 (6 bases). Trimming removed 1 base at V and 2 bases at J, with 13 bases between. The CDR3 totals 16 residues. Per germline, CDR1 LGHDT and CDR2 YNNKEL (reference sequence). The CDR3 loop is CASSQGIQGHTDTQYF. DNA of the CDR3: TGTGCCAGCAGCCAAGGGATCCAGGGGCACACAGATACGCAGTATTTT.

The chain employs TRBV19 and TRBJ1-1, with a possible D match to TRBD1 (5 bases). Per germline, CDR1 LNHDA and CDR2 SQIVND (reference sequence). The V end lost 5 bases, the J end lost 0 bases, and 7 bases lay between the germline ends. This CDR3 comprises 13 residues. The CDR3 bases are TGTGCCAGTAGTGGACAACTGAACACTGAAGCTTTCTTT. The encoded protein is CASSGQLNTEAFF.

The chain is built from TRBV9 and TRBJ1-3; no firm D call. Deletions cut 1 base from V and 0 bases from J, with 14 bases between. Germline V gives CDR1 SGDLS, CDR2 YYNGEE. The CDR3 runs 17 residues. CDR3 sequence reads: CASSVSPHRSSGNTIYF. CDR3 DNA sequence: TGTGCCAGCAGCGTATCCCCCCACAGAAGCTCTGGAAACACCATATATTTT.

The chain uses TRBV28 and TRBJ1-2; tentatively, D is TRBD1 (5 bases). Germline V gene lookup returns CDR1 MDHEN and CDR2 SYDVKM. CDR3 length equals 14 residues. V shed 3 bases and J shed 4 bases, with 12 bases lying between them. The CDR3 protein is CASSFPQGSYGYTF. The DNA of the CDR3 is TGTGCCAGCAGTTTCCCCCAGGGTAGCTATGGCTACACCTTC.

There are a few counts of this clone. V gene TRBV10-3 combines with J gene TRBJ2-2, with 12 bases lining up with TRBD1. With V trimmed by 10 bases and J by 4 bases, 4 bases remained unmatched. Germline loops: CDR1 ENHRY, CDR2 SYGVKD. CDR3 length equals 14 residues. CDR3 protein: CATGQGAITGELFF. The CDR3 DNA reads TGTGCCACGGGACAGGGGGCGATCACCGGGGAGCTGTTTTTT.

A few counts support this clone. The gene calls are TRBV19 and TRBJ1-1; no clear D gene. The ends were cut back, 5 bases at V and 1 base at J, with 11 bases in the middle. The CDR3 is made up of 14 amino acids. Per the germline V gene, CDR1 is LNHDA and CDR2 is SQIVND (reference sequence). The CDR3 is CASSPKTGNTEAFF. In DNA form, the CDR3 reads TGTGCCAGTAGTCCCAAAACCGGGAACACTGAAGCTTTCTTT.